This TCR beta chain emerged from a study of CD8 T cell repertoires and HIV-1 epitope variants. Study at large: Twenty-five autologous and known Gag and Nef epitope variant peptides each stimulated T cells separately. The baseline condition was 1M T cells left uncultured. Autologous T cell-negative cells served as antigen-presenting cells in equal numbers. General study points: Eight or nine antigen-specific TCR beta clonotypes were found; roughly six seemed cross-reactive to variants.

Regarding this clone: Its antigen is not known.

Germline CDR1 LGHNA, CDR2 YNFKEQ. The CDR3 extends over 15 amino acids. J lost 2 bases, V lost 2 bases, and 2 bases had no gene match. Assay used: immunoSEQ multiplex PCR; TCRdb lists only in-frame clones, some missing. The sample has 2,600 or so clones, around 73% seen once. The receptor was isolated from a male donor with HIV. The sample was cultured CD8+ T cells derived from PBMCs. The chain uses TRBV4-2 and TRBJ1-4; 7 bases agree with TRBD1. CDR3 sequence reads: CASSQTQGTNEKLFF. The CDR3 DNA sequence: TGTGCCAGCAGCCAAACACAGGGGACTAATGAAAAACTGTTTTTT.